The 9 T cell receptor beta chains below come from one sample, sequenced in a study of response to subunit inactivated influenza vaccine (dated by TCRdb to between 2017 and 2018). Library preparation used RT-PCR. Reads for this sample came from an Illumina HiSeq 2500. Clones were called with MiXCR by TCRdb after fastp trimmed the public reads at Q25, and only in-frame beta chains were retained. Entries that share a CDR3 protein sequence are merged under the most common genes and DNA. For this sample the table gives 450,000 to 550,000 distinct CDR3 sequences, of which 25% were detected only once. 1.5% to 2% of the sample is in the top ten clones. The sample consisted of CD4+ T cells sorted from PBMCs, taken less than 6 days after vaccination. These receptors originate from a man aged 45-65 years who received an inactivated influenza vaccine. Donor details come from another sample of the same person, matched by shared clones.

A few counts support this clonotype. This chain uses TRBV9 with TRBJ2-1; D unresolved. The germline CDR1 and CDR2 sequences are SGDLS and YYNGEE. This CDR3 has 15 amino acids. V lost 2 bases and J lost 0, with 9 bases in between. CDR3 DNA: TGTGCCAGCAGCGTCCTAGTGGGCTCCTACAATGAGCAGTTCTTC. As protein: CASSVLVGSYNEQFF.

This clonotype has only a few counts. The rearrangement links TRBV5-6 to TRBJ1-2; 8 bases are shared with TRBD1. Germline CDR1 SGHDT, CDR2 YYEEEE. The CDR3 runs to 13 residues. V trimming: 6 bases; J trimming: 6 bases; junction bases outside the gene matches: 7. CDR3 nucleotide sequence: TGTGCCAGCAAATCGACAGGGGACCATGGCTACACCTTC. Translation gives CASKSTGDHGYTF.

The chain employs TRBV12-3 or TRBV12-4 and TRBJ2-7, with TRBD1 matching 12 bases. V was clipped by 5 bases and J by 2 bases; unmatched bases: 7. The CDR3 totals 16 residues. This CDR3 reads CASSQTGTGGTYEQYF. The CDR3 DNA is TGTGCCAGCAGTCAGACCGGGACAGGGGGCACCTACGAGCAGTACTTC.

The CDR3 protein is CAISEPGGQETQYF. The CDR3 DNA follows: TGTGCCATCAGTGAGCCCGGGGGACAAGAGACCCAGTACTTC. V gene TRBV10-3 combines with J gene TRBJ2-5; TRBD2 might be the D (6 bases). V dropped 2 bases and J dropped 2 bases, with 9 bases sitting between them. The germline CDR1 and CDR2 sequences are ENHRY and SYGVKD. The CDR3 spans 14 residues.

The chain joins TRBV29-1 to TRBJ2-5; TRBD1 matches 12 bases. Unmatched junction bases numbered 3, after V lost 6 bases and J lost 4 bases. Germline V gene lookup returns CDR1 SQVTM and CDR2 ANQGSEA. The CDR3 sequence is 13 residues long. CDR3 sequence (DNA): TGCAGCGTCCGGGGACAGGGGGCAGAGACCCAGTACTTC. It yields the protein CSVRGQGAETQYF.

The chain carries TRBV10-3 and TRBJ2-3; possibly TRBD1 for D (6 bases). CDR3 length: 15 residues. V lost 4 bases and J 2 bases, leaving 13 bases between the germline ends. The germline gives CDR1 ENHRY, CDR2 SYGVKD. The CDR3 loop reads CAISGRDTLTDTQYF. The CDR3 DNA is TGTGCCATCAGTGGCCGGGACACTCTCACAGATACGCAGTATTTT.

The sample holds a few counts of this clonotype. The chain joins TRBV29-1 to TRBJ1-1; D gene uncertain. Germline V gives CDR1 SQVTM, CDR2 ANQGSEA. The CDR3 extends over 13 amino acids. Trimming stripped 2 bases from V and 0 bases from J, with 7 bases between. CDR3 DNA sequence: TGCAGCGTTGAAAGGCAGATGAACACTGAAGCTTTCTTT. This sequence encodes CSVERQMNTEAFF.

This clonotype was picked up one time. This sequence may be a read error, since a much larger clone differs from it by one base. The chain joins TRBV7-2 to TRBJ1-2; 8 bases map to TRBD1. V lost 5 bases and J lost 6; bases outside the gene matches: 5. Germline CDR1 and CDR2: SGHTA and FQGNSA. This CDR3 comprises 13 residues. CDR3 sequence reads: CASSIGQGNGYTF. CDR3 sequence (DNA): TGTGCCAGCAGCATAGGACAGGGCAATGGCTACACCTTC. Filled out from reference TRBV7-2 and TRBJ1-2, the complete variable domain reads GAGVSQSPSNKVTEKGKDVELRCDPISGHTALYWYRQSLGQGLEFLIYFQGNSAPDKSGLPSDRFSAERTGGSVSTLTIQRTQQEDSAVYLCASSIGQGNGYTFGSGTRLTVV.

Only a few counts were recorded for this clonotype. V gene TRBV15 combines with J gene TRBJ2-5; 7 nucleotides line up with TRBD2. The junction had 3 bases not matched to a gene; V was cut back by 3 bases and J by 2 bases. CDR3 length equals 14 residues. Germline CDR1 and CDR2: LNHNV and YYDKDF (reference sequence). CDR3 protein: CATSRGGRQETQYF. The CDR3 nucleotides are TGTGCCACCAGCAGGGGGGGGAGGCAAGAGACCCAGTACTTC.